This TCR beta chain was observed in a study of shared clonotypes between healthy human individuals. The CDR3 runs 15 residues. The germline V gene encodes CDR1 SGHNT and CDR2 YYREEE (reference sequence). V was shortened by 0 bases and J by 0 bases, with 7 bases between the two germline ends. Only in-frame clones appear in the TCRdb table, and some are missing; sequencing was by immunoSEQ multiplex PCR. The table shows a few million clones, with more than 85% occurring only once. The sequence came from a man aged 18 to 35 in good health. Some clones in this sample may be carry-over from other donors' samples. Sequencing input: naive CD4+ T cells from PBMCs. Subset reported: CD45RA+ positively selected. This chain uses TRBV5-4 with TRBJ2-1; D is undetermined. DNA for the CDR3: TGTGCCAGCAGCTTGGTACTGAACTCCTACAATGAGCAGTTCTTC. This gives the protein CASSLVLNSYNEQFF.